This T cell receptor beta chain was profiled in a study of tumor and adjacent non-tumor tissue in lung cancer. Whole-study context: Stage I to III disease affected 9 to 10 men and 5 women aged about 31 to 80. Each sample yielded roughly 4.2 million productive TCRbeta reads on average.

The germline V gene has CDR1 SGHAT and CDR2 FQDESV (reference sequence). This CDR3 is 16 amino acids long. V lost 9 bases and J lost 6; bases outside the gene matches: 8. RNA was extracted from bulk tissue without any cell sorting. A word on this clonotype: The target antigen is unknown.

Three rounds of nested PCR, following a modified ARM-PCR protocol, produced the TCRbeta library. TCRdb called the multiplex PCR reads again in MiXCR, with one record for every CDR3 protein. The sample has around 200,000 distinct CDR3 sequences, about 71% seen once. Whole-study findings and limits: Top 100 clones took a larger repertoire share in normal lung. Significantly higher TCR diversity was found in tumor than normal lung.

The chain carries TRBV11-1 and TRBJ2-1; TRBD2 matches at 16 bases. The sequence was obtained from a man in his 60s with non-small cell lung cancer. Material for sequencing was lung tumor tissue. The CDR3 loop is CARSGTSGRAGNEQFF. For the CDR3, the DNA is TGTGCCAGAAGCGGGACTAGCGGGAGGGCTGGCAATGAGCAGTTCTTC.